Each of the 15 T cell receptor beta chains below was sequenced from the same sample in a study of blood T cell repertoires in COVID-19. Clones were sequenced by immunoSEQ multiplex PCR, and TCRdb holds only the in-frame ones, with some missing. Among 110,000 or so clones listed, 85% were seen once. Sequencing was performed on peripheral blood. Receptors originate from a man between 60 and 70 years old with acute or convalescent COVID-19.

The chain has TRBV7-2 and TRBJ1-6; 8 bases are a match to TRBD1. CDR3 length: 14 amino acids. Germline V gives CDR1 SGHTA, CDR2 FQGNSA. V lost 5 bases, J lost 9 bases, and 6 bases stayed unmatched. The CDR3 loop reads CASSDRGSGSPLHF. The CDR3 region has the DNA TGTGCCAGCAGCGACAGGGGCAGCGGTTCACCCCTCCACTTT.

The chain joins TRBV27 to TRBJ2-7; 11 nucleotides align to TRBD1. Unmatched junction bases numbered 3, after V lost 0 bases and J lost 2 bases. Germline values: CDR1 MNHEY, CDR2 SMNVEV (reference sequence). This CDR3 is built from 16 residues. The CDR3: CASSLSGQGVPYEQYF. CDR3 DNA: TGTGCCAGCAGTTTATCGGGACAGGGGGTTCCCTACGAGCAGTACTTC.

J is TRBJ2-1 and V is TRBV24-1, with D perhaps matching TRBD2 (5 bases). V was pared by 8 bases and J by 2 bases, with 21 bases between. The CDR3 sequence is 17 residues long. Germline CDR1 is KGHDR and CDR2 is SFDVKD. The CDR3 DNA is TGTGCCACCACCCCTTCCCGGGATGTTATCACCTACAATGAGCAGTTCTTC. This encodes CATTPSRDVITYNEQFF.

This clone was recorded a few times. In DNA, the CDR3 is TGTGCCAGCAGCTCCGGGACTAGCGCCTACGAGCAGTACTTC. Translation gives CASSSGTSAYEQYF. The chain links TRBV27 to TRBJ2-7; 10 positions agree with TRBD2. The CDR3 totals 14 residues. V trimming: 6 bases; J trimming: 2 bases; junction bases outside the gene matches: 4. CDR1 and CDR2 from the germline V gene are MNHEY and SMNVEV (reference sequence).

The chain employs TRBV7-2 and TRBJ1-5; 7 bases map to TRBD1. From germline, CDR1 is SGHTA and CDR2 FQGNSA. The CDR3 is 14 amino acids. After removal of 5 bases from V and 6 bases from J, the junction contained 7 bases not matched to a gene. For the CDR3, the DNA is TGTGCCAGCAGCCAGGGCGCAGGGGGTCAGCCCCAGCATTTT. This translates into CASSQGAGGQPQHF. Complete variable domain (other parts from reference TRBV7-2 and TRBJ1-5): GAGVSQSPSNKVTEKGKDVELRCDPISGHTALYWYRQSLGQGLEFLIYFQGNSAPDKSGLPSDRFSAERTGGSVSTLTIQRTQQEDSAVYLCASSQGAGGQPQHFGDGTRLSIL.

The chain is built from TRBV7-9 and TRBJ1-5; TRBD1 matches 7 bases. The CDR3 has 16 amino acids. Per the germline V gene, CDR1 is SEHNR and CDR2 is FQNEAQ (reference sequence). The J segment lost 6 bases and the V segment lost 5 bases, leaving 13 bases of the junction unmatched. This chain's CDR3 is CASSADRDGGGQPQHF. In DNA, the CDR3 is TGTGCCAGCAGCGCCGACAGGGACGGTGGTGGTCAGCCCCAGCATTTT.

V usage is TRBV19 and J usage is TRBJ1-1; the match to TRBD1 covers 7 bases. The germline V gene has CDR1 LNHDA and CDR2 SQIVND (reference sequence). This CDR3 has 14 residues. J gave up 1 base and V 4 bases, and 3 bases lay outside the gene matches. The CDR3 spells CASSKRGQNTEAFF. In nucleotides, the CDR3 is TGTGCCAGTAGTAAGAGGGGGCAGAACACTGAAGCTTTCTTT.

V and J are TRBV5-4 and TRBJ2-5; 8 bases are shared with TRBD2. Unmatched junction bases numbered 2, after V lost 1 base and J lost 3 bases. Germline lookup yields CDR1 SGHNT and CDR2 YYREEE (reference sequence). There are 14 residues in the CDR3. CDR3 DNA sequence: TGTGCCAGCAGCTTGTGGACTAGCAAAGAGACCCAGTACTTC. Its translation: CASSLWTSKETQYF.

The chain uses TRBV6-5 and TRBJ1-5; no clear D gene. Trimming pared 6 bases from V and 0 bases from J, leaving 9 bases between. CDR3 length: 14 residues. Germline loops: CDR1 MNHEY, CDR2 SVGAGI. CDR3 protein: CASREGNSNQPQHF. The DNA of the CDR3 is TGTGCCAGCAGGGAGGGTAATAGCAATCAGCCCCAGCATTTT.

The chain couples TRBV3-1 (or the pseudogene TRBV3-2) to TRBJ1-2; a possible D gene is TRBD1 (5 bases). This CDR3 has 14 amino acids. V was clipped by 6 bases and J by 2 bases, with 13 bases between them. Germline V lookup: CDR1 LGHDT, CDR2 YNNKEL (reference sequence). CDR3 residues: CASSPEAGNYGYTF. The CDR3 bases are TGTGCCAGCAGTCCTGAGGCAGGGAACTATGGCTACACCTTC.

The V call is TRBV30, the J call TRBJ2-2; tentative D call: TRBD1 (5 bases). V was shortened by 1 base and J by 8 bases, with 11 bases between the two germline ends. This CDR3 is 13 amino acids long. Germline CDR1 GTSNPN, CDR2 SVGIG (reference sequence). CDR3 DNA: TGTGCCTGGAGTGGACAGAGGAAAGGGGAGCTGTTTTTT. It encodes CAWSGQRKGELFF.

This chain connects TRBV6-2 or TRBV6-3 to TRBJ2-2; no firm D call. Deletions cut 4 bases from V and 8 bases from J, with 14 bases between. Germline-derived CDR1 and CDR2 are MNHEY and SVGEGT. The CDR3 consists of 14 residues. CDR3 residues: CASSFSTPAGELFF. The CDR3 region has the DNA TGTGCCAGCAGTTTCTCGACACCGGCGGGGGAGCTGTTTTTT.

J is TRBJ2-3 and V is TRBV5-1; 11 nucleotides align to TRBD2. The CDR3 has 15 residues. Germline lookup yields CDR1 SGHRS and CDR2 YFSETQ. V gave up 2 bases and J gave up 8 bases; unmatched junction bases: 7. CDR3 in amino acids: CASSLELAGASTQYF. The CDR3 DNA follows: TGCGCCAGCAGCTTAGAACTAGCGGGGGCATCTACGCAGTATTTT.

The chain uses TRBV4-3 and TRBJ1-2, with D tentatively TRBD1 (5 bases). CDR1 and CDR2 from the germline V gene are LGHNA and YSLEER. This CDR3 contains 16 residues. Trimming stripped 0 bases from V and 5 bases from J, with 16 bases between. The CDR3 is CASSQDRQGHIYGYTF. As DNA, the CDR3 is TGCGCCAGCAGCCAAGATAGGCAGGGCCACATATATGGCTACACCTTC.

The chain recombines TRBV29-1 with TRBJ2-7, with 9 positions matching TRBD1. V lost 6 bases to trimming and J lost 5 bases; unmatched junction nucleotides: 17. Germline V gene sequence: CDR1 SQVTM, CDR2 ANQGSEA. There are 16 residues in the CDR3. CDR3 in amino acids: CSVGTGSWAPGDEQYF. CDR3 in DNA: TGCAGCGTGGGGACAGGGAGTTGGGCCCCGGGGGACGAGCAGTACTTC.